What follows are 10 T cell receptor beta chains derived from one specimen sequenced in a study of cytomegalovirus exposure and HLA in healthy donors. Clones were read by immunoSEQ multiplex PCR, and TCRdb kept only the in-frame ones, dropping some. The sample shows some 220,000 clones, 75% to 95% of them seen only once. Sequenced sample: PBMCs. The receptors derive from a woman aged 18-30 years in good health and CMV-seronegative.

The chain links TRBV5-4 to TRBJ2-7, with 10 bases aligning to TRBD1. The CDR3 spans 16 residues. Trimming removed 4 bases from V and 6 bases from J; junction bases left unmatched: 13. Germline values: CDR1 SGHNT, CDR2 YYREEE (reference sequence). The CDR3 here is CASSAPPGTGVGEQYF. CDR3 nucleotides: TGTGCCAGCAGCGCACCCCCCGGGACAGGGGTTGGCGAGCAGTACTTC.

V gene TRBV11-2 combines with J gene TRBJ1-1; TRBD1 might be the D (6 bases). CDR1 and CDR2 (germline): SGHAT, FQNNGV. Trimming cost V 7 bases and J 6 bases, with 15 bases left between them. This CDR3 contains 13 residues. CDR3 in amino acids: CASTPRQVPEAFF. As DNA, the CDR3 is TGTGCCAGCACCCCCAGACAGGTCCCTGAAGCTTTCTTT.

This clone has just one count. The gene calls are TRBV29-1 and TRBJ1-2, with a possible D match to TRBD1 (6 bases). Germline loops: CDR1 SQVTM, CDR2 ANQGSEA. V was clipped by 0 bases and J by 5 bases, with 19 bases between them. The CDR3 contains 16 residues. CDR3 residues: CSVEDRLRGREYGYTF. CDR3 nucleotide sequence: TGCAGCGTTGAAGATCGGCTCAGGGGAAGGGAATATGGCTACACCTTC.

The V gene is TRBV19, the J gene TRBJ1-2; D call uncertain. With 3 bases removed from V and 4 bases from J, the gap between germline ends came to 15 bases. The CDR3 is 15 amino acids. Germline V gene lookup returns CDR1 LNHDA and CDR2 SQIVND (reference sequence). The CDR3 region is CASSMTSSGGYGYTF. Written as DNA, the CDR3 is TGTGCCAGTAGTATGACCTCAAGCGGTGGCTATGGCTACACCTTC. Full variable domain (missing parts from reference TRBV19 and TRBJ1-2): DGGITQSPKYLFRKEGQNVTLSCEQNLNHDAMYWYRQDPGQGLRLIYYSQIVNDFQKGDIAEGYSVSREKKESFPLTVTSAQKNPTAFYLCASSMTSSGGYGYTFGSGTRLTVV.

The chain has TRBV30 and TRBJ1-1; 8 bases agree with TRBD1. The CDR3 has 16 residues. J gave up 4 bases and V 4 bases, and 14 bases lay outside the gene matches. Germline CDR1 reads GTSNPN; CDR2 reads SVGIG (reference sequence). As DNA, the CDR3 is TGTGCCTGGAAAGGATGGGACAGGACCTTGGGCACTGAAGCTTTCTTT. Protein product: CAWKGWDRTLGTEAFF.

V is TRBV6-6 and J is TRBJ2-2, with 7 bases aligning to TRBD1. Germline V gene data show CDR1 as MNHNY and CDR2 as SVGAGI (reference sequence). The CDR3 spans 14 residues. The J segment lost 7 bases and the V segment lost 0 bases, leaving 2 bases of the junction unmatched. The CDR3 sequence: CASSYSQGVGELFF. CDR3 sequence (DNA): TGTGCCAGCAGTTACTCGCAGGGGGTCGGGGAGCTGTTTTTT.

The chain couples TRBV7-8 to TRBJ1-3; D remains ambiguous. The CDR3 is 13 amino acids. With 4 bases removed from V and 8 bases from J, the gap between germline ends came to 12 bases. Germline CDR1 SGHVS, CDR2 FQNEAQ. DNA for the CDR3: TGTGCCAGCAGCTCCTACTTAATAGACACCATATATTTT. Translated: CASSSYLIDTIYF.

J is TRBJ2-1 and V is TRBV4-2; 9 nucleotides agree with TRBD2. Germline V gene data show CDR1 as LGHNA and CDR2 as YNFKEQ. The CDR3 is 15 amino acids. The V and J ends lost 4 bases and 6 bases, in that order; junction bases with no gene match: 7. The CDR3, as DNA: TGTGCCAGCAGCCCCCTGGCGGGAGGGAGCAATGAGCAGTTCTTC. Protein sequence: CASSPLAGGSNEQFF.

The chain carries TRBV5-1 and TRBJ1-2; D is perhaps TRBD1 (5 bases). CDR1 is SGHRS and CDR2 is YFSETQ in the germline V gene. The CDR3 is 16 amino acids. The V and J ends lost 3 bases and 0 bases respectively, with 15 bases between them. The CDR3 bases are TGCGCCAGCAGCTCACCAGACAGACTTACTAACTATGGCTACACCTTC. It yields the protein CASSSPDRLTNYGYTF.

The chain uses TRBV29-1 and TRBJ2-4; 11 bases are a match to TRBD2. The CDR3 sequence is 15 residues long. The V gene end was trimmed by 2 bases and the J gene end by 1 base; junction bases not matched to a gene: 1. Germline lookup yields CDR1 SQVTM and CDR2 ANQGSEA. CDR3 amino acids: CSVESSGRAKNIQYF. Here the CDR3 DNA reads TGCAGCGTTGAATCTAGCGGGAGGGCCAAAAACATTCAGTACTTC.